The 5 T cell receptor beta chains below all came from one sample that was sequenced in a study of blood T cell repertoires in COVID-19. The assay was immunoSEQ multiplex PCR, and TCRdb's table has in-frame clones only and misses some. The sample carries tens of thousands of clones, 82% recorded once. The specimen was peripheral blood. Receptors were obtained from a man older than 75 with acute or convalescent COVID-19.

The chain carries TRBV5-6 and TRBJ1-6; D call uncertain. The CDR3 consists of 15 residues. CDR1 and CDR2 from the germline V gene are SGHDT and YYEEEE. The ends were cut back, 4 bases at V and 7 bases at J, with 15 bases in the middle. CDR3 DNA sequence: TGTGCCAGCAGCGTAACGGGAGTTGGGAATTCACCCCTCCACTTT. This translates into CASSVTGVGNSPLHF.

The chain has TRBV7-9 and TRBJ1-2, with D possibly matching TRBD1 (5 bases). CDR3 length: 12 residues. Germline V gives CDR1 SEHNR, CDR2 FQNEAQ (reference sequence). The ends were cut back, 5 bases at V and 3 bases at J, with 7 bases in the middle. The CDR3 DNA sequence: TGTGCCAGCAGCCAAGGGGACTATGGCTACACCTTC. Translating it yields CASSQGDYGYTF.

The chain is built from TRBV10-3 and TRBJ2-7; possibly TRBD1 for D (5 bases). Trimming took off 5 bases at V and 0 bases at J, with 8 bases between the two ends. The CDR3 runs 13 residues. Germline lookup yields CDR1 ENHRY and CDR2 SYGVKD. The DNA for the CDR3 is TGTGCCATCAGTCTGACAGCCTCCTACGAGCAGTACTTC. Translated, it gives CAISLTASYEQYF.

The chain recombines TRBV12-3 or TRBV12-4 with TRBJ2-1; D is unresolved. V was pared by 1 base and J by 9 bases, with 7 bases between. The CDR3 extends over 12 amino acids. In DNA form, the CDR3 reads TGTGCCAGCAGTTTAGAAACTGGTGAGCAGTTCTTC. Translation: CASSLETGEQFF.

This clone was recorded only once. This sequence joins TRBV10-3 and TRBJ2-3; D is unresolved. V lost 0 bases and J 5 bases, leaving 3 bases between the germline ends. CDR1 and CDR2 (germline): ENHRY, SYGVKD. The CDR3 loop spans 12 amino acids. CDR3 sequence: CAISESIDTQYF. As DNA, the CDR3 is TGTGCCATCAGTGAGTCCATAGATACGCAGTATTTT.